This T cell receptor (beta chain) emerged from a study of cytomegalovirus exposure and HLA in healthy donors. Researchers ran the PCR with 60 Vbeta and 13 Jbeta primers. Sequencing used immunoSEQ multiplex PCR; TCRdb keeps in-frame clones, though not all of them. In the table there are some 90,000 clones, 65% of which are singletons. The CDR3 has 16 residues. CDR1 MNHNY and CDR2 SVGAGI come from the germline V gene (reference sequence). The J segment lost 1 base and the V segment lost 1 base, leaving 4 bases of the junction unmatched. The chain employs TRBV6-6 and TRBJ2-4, with 7 bases identical to TRBD1. This receptor was identified in a boy aged 5-17 years in good health and CMV-seropositive. The specimen was PBMCs. The CDR3 coding sequence is TGTGCCAGCAGTTACTTGTTACAGGGGGCCAAAAACATTCAGTACTTC. The encoded protein is CASSYLLQGAKNIQYF.